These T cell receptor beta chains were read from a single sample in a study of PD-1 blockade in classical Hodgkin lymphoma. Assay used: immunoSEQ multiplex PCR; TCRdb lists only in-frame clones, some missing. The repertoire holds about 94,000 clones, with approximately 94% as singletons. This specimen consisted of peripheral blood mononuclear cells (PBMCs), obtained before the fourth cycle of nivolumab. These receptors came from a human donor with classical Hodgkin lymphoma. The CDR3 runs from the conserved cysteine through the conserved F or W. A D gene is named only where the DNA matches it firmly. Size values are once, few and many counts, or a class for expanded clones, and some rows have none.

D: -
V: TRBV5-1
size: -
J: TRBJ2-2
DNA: TGCGCCAGCAGCTTGGACAGGTTCACCGGGGAGCTGTTTTTT
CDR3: CASSLDRFTGELFF

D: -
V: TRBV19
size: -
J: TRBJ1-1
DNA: TGTGCCAGTAGTCCCTCCAGTGCGAACACTGAAGCTTTCTTT
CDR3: CASSPSSANTEAFF

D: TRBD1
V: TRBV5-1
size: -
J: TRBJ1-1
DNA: TGCGCCAGCAGCATTAGGGGGCTGAACACTGAAGCTTTCTTT
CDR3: CASSIRGLNTEAFF

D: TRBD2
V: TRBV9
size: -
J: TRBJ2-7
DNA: TGTGCCAGCAGCGTTGGGGGGGAGTGGTCTTACGAGCAGTACTTC
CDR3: CASSVGGEWSYEQYF

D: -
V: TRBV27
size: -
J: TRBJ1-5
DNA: TGTGCCAGCAGTCTCCTCGGCCGTCAGCCCCAGCATTTT
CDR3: CASSLLGRQPQHF

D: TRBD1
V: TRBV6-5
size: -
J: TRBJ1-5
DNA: TGTGCCAGCAGGCAAGGACAGGGACGGAGTCAGCCCCAGCATTTT
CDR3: CASRQGQGRSQPQHF

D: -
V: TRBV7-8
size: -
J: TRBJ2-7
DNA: TGTGCCAGCAGCTCCACTTGGACGGCCTCCTACGAGCAGTACTTC
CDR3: CASSSTWTASYEQYF

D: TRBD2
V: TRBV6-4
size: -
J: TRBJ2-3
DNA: TGTGCCAGCAGCATCCCGGGAGGTCGAGATACGCAGTATTTT
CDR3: CASSIPGGRDTQYF

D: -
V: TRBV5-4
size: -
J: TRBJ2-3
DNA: TGTGCCAGCAGGGACGGAAGGACAGATACGCAGTATTTT
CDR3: CASRDGRTDTQYF

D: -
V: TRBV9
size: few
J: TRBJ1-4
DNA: TGTGCCAGCAGCGTAGCAGACTTTAATGAAAAACTGTTTTTT
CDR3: CASSVADFNEKLFF

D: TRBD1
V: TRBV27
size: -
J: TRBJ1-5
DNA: TGTGCCAGCCGGACAGGTCGCAATCAGCCCCAGCATTTT
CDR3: CASRTGRNQPQHF

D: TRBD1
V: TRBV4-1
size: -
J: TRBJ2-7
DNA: TGCGCCAGCAGCCAAACACAGGGGTCGCGCTACGAGCAGTACTTC
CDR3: CASSQTQGSRYEQYF

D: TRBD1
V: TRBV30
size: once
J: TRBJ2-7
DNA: TGTGCCTGGAGTCCTTCTTTAATAACGACAGGGCAAAGGAGCTCCTACGAGCAGTACTTC
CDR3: CAWSPSLITTGQRSSYEQYF

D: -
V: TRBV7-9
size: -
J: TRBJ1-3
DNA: TGTGCCAGCAGCTTAGGAAAGGGATACGGAAACACCATATATTTT
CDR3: CASSLGKGYGNTIYF

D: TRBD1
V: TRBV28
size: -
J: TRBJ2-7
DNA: TGTGCCAGCAGTTGGGCCCCCTTCTTGGGGGACAGGATCTACGAGCAGTACTTC
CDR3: CASSWAPFLGDRIYEQYF

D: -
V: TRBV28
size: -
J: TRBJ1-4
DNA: TGTGCCAGCAGTGAGGGGGGGGGCGCCTCCGAAAAACTGTTTTTT
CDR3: CASSEGGGASEKLFF

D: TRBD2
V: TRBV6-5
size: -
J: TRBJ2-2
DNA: TGTGCCAGCAGTGCCGGGACTAGTGAGGCCGGGGAGCTGTTTTTT
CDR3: CASSAGTSEAGELFF

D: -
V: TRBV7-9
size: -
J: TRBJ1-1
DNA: TGTGCCAGCAGCTTATGGGGGATGGACACTGAAGCTTTCTTT
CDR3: CASSLWGMDTEAFF

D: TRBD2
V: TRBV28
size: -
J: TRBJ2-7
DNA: TGTGCCAGCAGTATCGGGGGGGTGGAGCAGTACTTC
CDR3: CASSIGGVEQYF

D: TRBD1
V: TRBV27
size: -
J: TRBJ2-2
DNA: TGTGCCAGCAGTTTACTCCGACAGGGGGCCGACACCGGGGAGCTGTTTTTT
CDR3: CASSLLRQGADTGELFF

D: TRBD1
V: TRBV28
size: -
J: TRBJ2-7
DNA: TGTGCCAGCAGTTTGTTAGCGGGGACAGGGGGAGTCGACGAGCAGTACTTC
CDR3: CASSLLAGTGGVDEQYF

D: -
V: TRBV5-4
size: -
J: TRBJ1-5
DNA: TGTGCCAGCAGCACCGGAGGTTCGCGCGAAGCTGGTGGGCCCCAGCATTTT
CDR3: CASSTGGSREAGGPQHF

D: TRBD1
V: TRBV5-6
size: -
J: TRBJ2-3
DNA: TGTGCCAGCAGCTATCTCCTGAGACAGGGGGCAATAGATACGCAGTATTTT
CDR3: CASSYLLRQGAIDTQYF

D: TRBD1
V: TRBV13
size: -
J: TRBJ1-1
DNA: TGTGCCAGCAGCTCCCAAACAGGGGTGGCTTTCTTT
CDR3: CASSSQTGVAFF

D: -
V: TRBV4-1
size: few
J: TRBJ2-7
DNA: TGCGCCAGCAGCCAAGGGGTCTACGAGCAGTACTTC
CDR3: CASSQGVYEQYF

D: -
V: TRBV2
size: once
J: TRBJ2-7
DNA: TGTGCCAGCAGTGCCTCCTACGAGCAGTACTTC
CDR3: CASSASYEQYF

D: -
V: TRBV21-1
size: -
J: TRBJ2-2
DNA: TGTGCCAGCAGCAAGCCGAAGGGGGAGGGCGGGGAGCTGTTTTTT
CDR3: CASSKPKGEGGELFF

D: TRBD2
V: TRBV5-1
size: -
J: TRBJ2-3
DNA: TGCGCCAGCAGCTTTAGCGGGAGGGAAGATACGCAGTATTTT
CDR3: CASSFSGREDTQYF

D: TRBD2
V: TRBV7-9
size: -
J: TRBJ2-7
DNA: TGTGCCAGCAGCTTAGCCGGGAGCGGGAGGGCCTACGAGCAGTACTTC
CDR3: CASSLAGSGRAYEQYF

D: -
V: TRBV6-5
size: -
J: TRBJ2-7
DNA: TGTGCCAGCAGTTATAAGGAGTTCTACGAGCAGTACTTC
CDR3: CASSYKEFYEQYF

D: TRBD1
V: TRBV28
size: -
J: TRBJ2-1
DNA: TGTGCCAGCAGCCCTAGGAACCGGGACAGGTTTTCAAATGAGCAGTTCTTC
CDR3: CASSPRNRDRFSNEQFF

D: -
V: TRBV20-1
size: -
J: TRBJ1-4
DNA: TGCAGTGCCTTCGTAAATGAAAAACTGTTTTTT
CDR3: CSAFVNEKLFF

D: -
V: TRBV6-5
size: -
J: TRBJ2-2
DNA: TGTGCCAGCAGTTTCCCGGGACGGAACACCGGGGAGCTGTTTTTT
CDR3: CASSFPGRNTGELFF

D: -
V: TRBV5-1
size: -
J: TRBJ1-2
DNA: TGCGCCAGCAGCCCAGCTCGACTCTATGGCTACACCTTC
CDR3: CASSPARLYGYTF

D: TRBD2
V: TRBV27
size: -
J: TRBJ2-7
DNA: TGTGCCAGCAGTTCCTGGACTAGCGGGAGCTACGAGCAGTACTTC
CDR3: CASSSWTSGSYEQYF

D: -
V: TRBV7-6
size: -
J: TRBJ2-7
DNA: TGTGCCAGCAGCCCCGGGCACGAGCAGTACTTC
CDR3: CASSPGHEQYF

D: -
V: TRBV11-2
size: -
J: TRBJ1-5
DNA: TGTGCCAGCAGCCCAATGGAGCAGGACCCCTATAGCAATCAGCCCCAGCATTTT
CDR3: CASSPMEQDPYSNQPQHF

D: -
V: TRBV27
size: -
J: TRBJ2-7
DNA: TGTGCCAGCAGAGGATACGGTCCTGCCTACGAGCGGTACTTC
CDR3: CASRGYGPAYERYF

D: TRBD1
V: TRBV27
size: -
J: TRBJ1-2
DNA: TGTGCCAGCAGTTTCGGGGGGACAGGGGGGAGCTATGGCTACACCTTC
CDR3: CASSFGGTGGSYGYTF

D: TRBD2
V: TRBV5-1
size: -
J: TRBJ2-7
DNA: TGCGCCAGCAGCTTGGAGCGGGGGCCATACGAGCAGTACTTC
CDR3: CASSLERGPYEQYF

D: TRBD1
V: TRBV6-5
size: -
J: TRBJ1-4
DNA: TGTGCCAGCAGTTCGCCTCGGACAGGGAATGAAAAACTGTTTTTT
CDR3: CASSSPRTGNEKLFF

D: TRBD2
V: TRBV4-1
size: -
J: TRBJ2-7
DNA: TGCGCCAGCAGCCAGGGACTAGCGGGAGGTCGCGAGCAGTACTTC
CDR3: CASSQGLAGGREQYF

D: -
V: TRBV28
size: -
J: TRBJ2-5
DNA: TGTGCCAGCAGTTTTCAGCTGGGGGCGGTCTATGAGACCCAGTACTTC
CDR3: CASSFQLGAVYETQYF

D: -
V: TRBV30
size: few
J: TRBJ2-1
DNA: TGTGCCTGTGAGCGAATTGCGAACAATGAGCAGTTCTTC
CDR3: CACERIANNEQFF

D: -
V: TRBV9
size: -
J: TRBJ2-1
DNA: TGTGCCAGCAGTAAGGGGACGAATGAGCAGTTCTTC
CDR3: CASSKGTNEQFF

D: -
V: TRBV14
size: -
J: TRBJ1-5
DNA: TGTGCCAGCAGCCAAGGTAACGGGAATCAGCCCCAGCATTTT
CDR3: CASSQGNGNQPQHF

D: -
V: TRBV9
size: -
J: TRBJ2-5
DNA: TGTGCCAGCAGCGATGGATCCCGGCAAGAGACCCAGTACTTC
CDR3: CASSDGSRQETQYF

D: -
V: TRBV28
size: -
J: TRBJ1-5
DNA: TGTGCCAGCAGGTCCGGGGGGGGGACCCTGGGGTCCCAGCATTTT
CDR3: CASRSGGGTLGSQHF

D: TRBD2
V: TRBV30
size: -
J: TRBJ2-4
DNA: TGTGCCTGGAGTGTACGGGGGGGCGCCGGATACATTCAGTACTTC
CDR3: CAWSVRGGAGYIQYF

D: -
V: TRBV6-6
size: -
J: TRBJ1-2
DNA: TGTGCCAGCAACAACCGGCGGGATTATGGCTACACCTTC
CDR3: CASNNRRDYGYTF

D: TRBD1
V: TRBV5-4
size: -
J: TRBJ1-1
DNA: TGTGCCAGCAGCCGAGGGACAGAATACATGAACACTGAAGCTTTCTTT
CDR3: CASSRGTEYMNTEAFF

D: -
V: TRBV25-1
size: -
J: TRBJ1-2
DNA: TGTGCCAGCAGTGAACCAAACAGCTATGGCTACACCTTC
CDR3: CASSEPNSYGYTF

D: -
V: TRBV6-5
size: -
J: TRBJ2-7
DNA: TGTGCCAGCAGTTCCCCCCGGAGGGCTAGCTCCTACGAGCAGTACTTC
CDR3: CASSSPRRASSYEQYF